This TCR beta chain derives from a study of molecular identifiers for immune sequencing clone quantification (dated by TCRdb to the late 2010s). Broadly, across the study: In a replicate experiment, RNA from about 20,000 or 100,000 naive CD8 T cells was split into five aliquots, four of which were sequenced. CD8 T cells were used in a methods study to benchmark molecular-identifier clustering-based TCR repertoire sequencing (MIDCIRS) and TCR RNA copy counting. General conclusions and limits of the study: The naive libraries included spiked-in Jurkat TCR RNA (around 9 copies' worth), and this Jurkat TCR RNA is not part of the donor repertoire. The sizes of highly expanded clones could end up underestimated when identical TCR molecules share a barcode. Spiked-in Jurkat TCR RNA equal to a single cell's worth was reported to be detectable even within 1,200,000 naive CD8 T cells. Modeling indicated roughly 3.3 TCR RNA copies recovered per cell, compared with 9.5 to 10 by digital PCR, which implies a capture efficiency of about 27%. Clones above 20 RNA copies held over 98% of molecules in CMV-specific effector cells but under 1% in naive cells. When barcode sub-clustering was left out, chimeric consensus sequences inflated TCR diversity, with chimeras reaching as high as 47%.

The CDR1 and CDR2 encoded by the germline V gene are MNHEY and SVGEGT. Its CDR3 holds 19 amino acids, cysteine through phenylalanine. Only CDR3 DNA remains: 57 bases, in frame from the first base. V trim: 0 bases; J trim: 2 bases; unmatched bases: 13. Naive CD8 T cell libraries were made from 20,000 to 1,000,000 sorted cells using 10%, 30% or 50% of purified RNA. Naive CD8 T cells, defined as CD8+CD4-CCR7+CD45RA+, were FACS-sorted into RLT Plus buffer on a BD FACSAria II. Detection sensitivity was tested by spiking Jurkat RNA equal to some 11 TCR copies' worth into samples containing roughly 17,000-1,100,000 naive CD8 T cells. Enrichment of CD8 T cells was done with RosetteSep CD8+ T Cell Enrichment Cocktail plus Ficoll-Paque, and ACK red cell lysis came afterward. Receptor amplification or capture employed PCR. Sequencer: NextSeq 500. Bulk TCR libraries were made following a previously described method, with the TCR primers given in Table S5. Total RNA was purified with the Qiagen AllPrep DNA/RNA kit. Before analysis, reads from multiple sequencing runs of one library were combined. The original methods were these. Reads were retained only if their TCR constant sequence matched exactly, and those retained reads were trimmed to 150 nt and grouped according to their 12-nt molecular barcodes. Within each barcode group, reads were sub-clustered at a 15% Levenshtein threshold, and quality-weighted consensus sequences were built per RNA molecule. Non-functional sequences were removed, as were lower-count sequences one edit away from another. Based on a fit of two negative binomial distributions, barcode sub-clusters having less than 20% of the maximum read count were discarded. TCRdb handled the public reads itself, with Q25 trimming in fastp and clone calling in MiXCR, and kept productive beta chains. Duplicate CDR3 protein sequences are folded into a single record with the most common DNA and genes. TCRdb, not the authors, supplied the V and J calls. This sample gives about 630,000 distinct CDR3 sequences in total; roughly 23% of them show up just once. 0.7% to 0.95% of the sample lies in the top ten.

In its sample, this clonotype was seen many times. Its specific antigen is unknown. The record has no base qualities; no much larger clone is one base away. Sequences were obtained from naive CD8+ T cells from blood, with Jurkat cell RNA spiked in. What this sample's cell subset or site label stands for: FACS-sorted CD8+CD4-CCR7+CD45RA+ naive T cells. Recombination joined TRBV6-2 or TRBV6-3 with TRBJ2-3; 8 nucleotides in the junction match TRBD2. The TCR originated in a human donor in good health. Some libraries in this study had Jurkat cell RNA spiked in. The CDR3 sequence is CASSYSISGGPSTTDTQYF. The nucleotide sequence is given as TGTGCCAGCAGTTACTCGATCAGCGGGGGCCCATCAACCACAGATACGCAGTATTTT.